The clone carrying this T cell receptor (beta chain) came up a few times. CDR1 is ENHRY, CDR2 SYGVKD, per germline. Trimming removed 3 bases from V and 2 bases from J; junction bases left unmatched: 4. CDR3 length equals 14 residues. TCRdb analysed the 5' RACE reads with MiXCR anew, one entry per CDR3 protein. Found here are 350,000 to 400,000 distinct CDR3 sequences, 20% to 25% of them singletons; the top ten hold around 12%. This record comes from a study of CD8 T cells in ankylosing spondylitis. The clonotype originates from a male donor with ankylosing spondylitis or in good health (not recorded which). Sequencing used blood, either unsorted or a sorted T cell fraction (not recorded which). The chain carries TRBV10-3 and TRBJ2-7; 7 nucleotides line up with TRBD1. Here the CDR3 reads CAISDQQGTYEQYF. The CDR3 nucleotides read TGTGCCATCAGTGATCAACAGGGGACCTACGAGCAGTACTTC.